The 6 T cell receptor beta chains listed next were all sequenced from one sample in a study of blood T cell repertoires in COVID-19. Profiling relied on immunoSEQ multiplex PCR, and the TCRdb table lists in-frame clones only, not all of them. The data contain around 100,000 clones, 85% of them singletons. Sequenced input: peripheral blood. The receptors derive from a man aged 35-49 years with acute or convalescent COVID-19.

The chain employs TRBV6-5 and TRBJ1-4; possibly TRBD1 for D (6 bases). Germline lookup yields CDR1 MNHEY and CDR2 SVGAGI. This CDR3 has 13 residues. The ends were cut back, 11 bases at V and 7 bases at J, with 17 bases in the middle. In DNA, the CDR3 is TGTGCCGTATCCCGGGGGGCGGCTGAAAAACTGTTTTTT. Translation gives CAVSRGAAEKLFF.

This CDR3 is CASSLGRYSNQPQHF. The DNA of the CDR3 is TGTGCCAGTAGTCTTGGGAGATATAGCAATCAGCCCCAGCATTTT. V and J are TRBV19 and TRBJ1-5, with no clear D. CDR1 and CDR2 (germline): LNHDA, SQIVND (reference sequence). V was trimmed by 5 bases and J by 0 bases, leaving 11 bases between them. The CDR3 is 15 amino acids.

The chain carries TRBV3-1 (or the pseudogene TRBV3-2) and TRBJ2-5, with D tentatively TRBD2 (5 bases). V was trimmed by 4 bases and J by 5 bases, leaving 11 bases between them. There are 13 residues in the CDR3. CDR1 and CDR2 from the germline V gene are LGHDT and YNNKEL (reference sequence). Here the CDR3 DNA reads TGTGCCAGCAGCCCCCCTCGGAGGGAGACCCAGTACTTC. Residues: CASSPPRRETQYF.

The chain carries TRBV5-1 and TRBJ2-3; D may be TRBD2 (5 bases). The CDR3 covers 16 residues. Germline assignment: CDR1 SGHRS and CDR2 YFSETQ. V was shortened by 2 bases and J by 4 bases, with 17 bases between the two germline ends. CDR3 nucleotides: TGCGCCAGCAGCTTAATTAGCGAGGGAAGGGCAGATACGCAGTATTTT. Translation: CASSLISEGRADTQYF.

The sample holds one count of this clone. The CDR3 DNA is TGTGCCAGCTCACCACCGGGGCCCTTGGCTGGCTACACCTTC. Amino acids: CASSPPGPLAGYTF. The chain employs TRBV18 and TRBJ1-2; a possible D gene is TRBD1 (5 bases). The CDR3 has 14 residues. CDR1 KGHSH and CDR2 LQKENI come from the germline V gene. V was trimmed by 0 bases and J by 7 bases, leaving 12 bases between them.

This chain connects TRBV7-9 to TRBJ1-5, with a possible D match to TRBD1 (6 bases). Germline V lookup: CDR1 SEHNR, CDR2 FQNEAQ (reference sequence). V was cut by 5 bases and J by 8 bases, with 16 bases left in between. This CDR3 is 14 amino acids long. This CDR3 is CASSHGGDTKPQHF. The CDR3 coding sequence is TGTGCCAGCAGCCATGGGGGGGACACAAAGCCCCAGCATTTT.